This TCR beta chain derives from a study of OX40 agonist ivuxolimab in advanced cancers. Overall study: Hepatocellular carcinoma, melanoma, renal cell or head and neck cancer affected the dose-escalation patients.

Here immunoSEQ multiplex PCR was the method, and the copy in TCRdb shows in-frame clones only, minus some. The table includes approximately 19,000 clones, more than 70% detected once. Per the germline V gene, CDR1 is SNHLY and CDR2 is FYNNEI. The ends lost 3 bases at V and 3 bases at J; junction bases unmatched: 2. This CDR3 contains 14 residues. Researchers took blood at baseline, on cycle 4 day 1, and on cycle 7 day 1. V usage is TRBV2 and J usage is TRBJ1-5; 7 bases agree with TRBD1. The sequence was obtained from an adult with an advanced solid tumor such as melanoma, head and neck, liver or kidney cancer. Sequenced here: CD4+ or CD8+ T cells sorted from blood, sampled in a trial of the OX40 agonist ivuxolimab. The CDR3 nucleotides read TGTGCCAGCAGTGACAGGGGGTACAATCAGCCCCAGCATTTT. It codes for CASSDRGYNQPQHF.